One sample yielded the 24 T cell receptor beta chains listed below, sequenced in a study of OX40 agonist ivuxolimab in advanced cancers. The library was obtained by the immunoSEQ multiplex PCR assay. Here the immuneACCESS table is served through TCRdb, limited to in-frame sequences with V and J called. Missing clones are a known gap in these copies; in checked studies unresolved V genes cover under half, and the rest lacks a known reason. This sample holds under 100,000 clones; about 91% were observed only once. Around 2.6% of the sample comes from the top ten. The sequenced sample was CD4+ or CD8+ T cells sorted from blood, obtained in a trial of the OX40 agonist ivuxolimab. The receptors were gathered from an adult with an advanced solid tumor such as melanoma, head and neck, liver or kidney cancer.

This chain joins TRBV4-3 and TRBJ2-2, with D possibly being TRBD2 (6 bases). Between the trimmed V and J ends, which lost 0 bases and 0 bases, there was a span of 14 bases. CDR1 and CDR2 from the germline V gene are LGHNA and YSLEER. The CDR3 spans 18 residues. The CDR3 here is CASSQERTTWTNTGELFF. CDR3 DNA sequence: TGCGCCAGCAGCCAAGAGAGGACTACCTGGACGAACACCGGGGAGCTGTTTTTT.

V is TRBV14 and J is TRBJ2-5; no clear D. Trimming cost V 1 base and J 7 bases, with 19 bases left between them. Germline V gene data show CDR1 as SGHDN and CDR2 as FVKESK. The CDR3 covers 16 residues. CDR3 DNA: TGTGCCAGCAGCCAAGCTCTAACCAGGCCTCCGGGGACCCAGTACTTC. This translates into CASSQALTRPPGTQYF.

The V and J genes are TRBV29-1 and TRBJ1-2, with D perhaps matching TRBD1 (5 bases). The germline V and J ends were trimmed by 4 bases and 4 bases, with 10 bases remaining between them. Germline-derived CDR1 and CDR2 are SQVTM and ANQGSEA. The length of the CDR3 is 12 residues. CDR3 bases: TGCAGCGTTGGGGGACGGAGCTATGGCTACACCTTC. Protein product: CSVGGRSYGYTF.

V and J are TRBV4-1 and TRBJ2-1; D unresolved. Germline assignment: CDR1 MGHRA and CDR2 YSYEKL. The CDR3 is 13 amino acids. The V end was cut by 2 bases, the J end by 6 bases, with 8 bases between. Here the CDR3 DNA reads TGCGCCAGCAGCCAAATATCCGGCAATGAGCAGTTCTTC. The encoded protein is CASSQISGNEQFF.

This clone appeared a single time. J is TRBJ1-4 and V is TRBV5-1, with a possible D match to TRBD1 (5 bases). Trimming removed 5 bases from V and 6 bases from J, with 14 bases in between. The length of the CDR3 is 14 residues. Germline assignment: CDR1 SGHRS and CDR2 YFSETQ. CDR3 sequence: CASRGGPADEKLFF. CDR3 nucleotide sequence: TGCGCCAGCAGGGGGGGTCCGGCCGATGAAAAACTGTTTTTT.

The genes are TRBV28 and TRBJ1-2; 7 nucleotides line up with TRBD1. CDR3 size: 14 residues. CDR1 MDHEN and CDR2 SYDVKM come from the germline V gene. With 6 bases clipped from V and 5 bases from J, the junction kept 9 bases outside the gene matches. In DNA form, the CDR3 reads TGTGCCAGCAGCTCTTCCGGGACAGTGTATGGCTACACCTTC. Translation gives CASSSSGTVYGYTF.

The V call is TRBV19, the J call TRBJ2-1, with TRBD2 matching over 10 bases. Trimming took 4 bases from V and 5 from J; bases not matched to a gene: 8. Germline CDR1 is LNHDA and CDR2 is SQIVND (reference sequence). This CDR3 contains 16 residues. The CDR3: CASSNSRLAGDNEQFF. The CDR3 DNA reads TGTGCCAGTAGTAACTCGAGGCTAGCGGGAGACAATGAGCAGTTCTTC. Together with reference TRBV19 and TRBJ2-1, the CDR3 gives the full variable domain: DGGITQSPKYLFRKEGQNVTLSCEQNLNHDAMYWYRQDPGQGLRLIYYSQIVNDFQKGDIAEGYSVSREKKESFPLTVTSAQKNPTAFYLCASSNSRLAGDNEQFFGPGTRLTVL.

V gene TRBV2 combines with J gene TRBJ2-7, with TRBD1 identical over 7 bases. V lost 6 bases and J lost 3; bases outside the gene matches: 2. This CDR3 has 12 amino acids. Germline CDR1 reads SNHLY; CDR2 reads FYNNEI. This chain's CDR3 is CASSRDSYEQYF. The CDR3 nucleotides are TGTGCCAGCAGCCGGGACAGCTACGAGCAGTACTTC.

This chain links TRBV5-4 with TRBJ1-1, with TRBD1 matching over 11 bases. The V gene end was trimmed by 0 bases and the J gene end by 4 bases; junction bases not matched to a gene: 2. CDR3 length: 15 amino acids. The V gene's germline CDR1 is SGHNT and CDR2 YYREEE (reference sequence). CDR3: CASSLGDRGSTEAFF. DNA for the CDR3: TGTGCCAGCAGCTTGGGGGACAGGGGGAGCACTGAAGCTTTCTTT.

This chain uses TRBV5-8 with TRBJ2-5, with D unclear. The CDR3 covers 13 residues. Germline V gene data show CDR1 as SGHTS and CDR2 as YDEGEE. V gave up 2 bases and J gave up 5 bases, with 10 bases separating them. The CDR3 region is CASSFNSRETQYF. CDR3 bases: TGTGCCAGCAGCTTTAACTCGAGGGAGACCCAGTACTTC.

V and J are TRBV11-2 and TRBJ2-1; D possibly corresponds to TRBD2 (6 bases). CDR1 is SGHAT and CDR2 is FQNNGV in the germline V gene. The CDR3 is 14 amino acids. V was pared by 5 bases and J by 4 bases, with 12 bases between. The CDR3 region is CASSGPGRYNEQFF. Here the CDR3 DNA reads TGTGCCAGCAGCGGACCCGGGAGATACAATGAGCAGTTCTTC.

The rearrangement joins TRBV6-1 to TRBJ2-2; D is unclear. Trimming removed 3 bases from V and 4 bases from J, with 3 bases in between. Germline CDR1 and CDR2: MNHNS and SASEGT. This CDR3 spans 12 amino acids. The chain's CDR3 is CASSDTTGELFF. CDR3 sequence (DNA): TGTGCCAGCAGTGATACCACCGGGGAGCTGTTTTTT.

This chain links TRBV27 with TRBJ1-6; D remains unclear. With 4 bases removed from V and 3 bases from J, the gap between germline ends came to 7 bases. The length of the CDR3 is 14 residues. The V gene's germline CDR1 is MNHEY and CDR2 SMNVEV (reference sequence). The CDR3 reads CASSSGIYNSPLHF. CDR3 sequence (DNA): TGTGCCAGCAGTTCGGGTATCTATAATTCACCCCTCCACTTT.

This sequence joins TRBV7-6 and TRBJ2-7, with D unresolved. This CDR3 comprises 13 residues. Looked up from germline, CDR1 is SGHVS and CDR2 is FNYEAQ. The germline V and J ends were trimmed by 1 base and 2 bases, with 6 bases remaining between them. The CDR3, as DNA: TGTGCCAGCAGCTTAGGCAGAACCTACGAGCAGTACTTC. It is translated as CASSLGRTYEQYF.

This chain uses TRBV4-1 with TRBJ2-5; D gene unclear. V shed 4 bases and J shed 2 bases, with 8 bases lying between them. The CDR3 extends over 13 amino acids. Germline V lookup: CDR1 MGHRA, CDR2 YSYEKL. DNA for the CDR3: TGCGCCAGCAGCCTAGTAGTTCAAGAGACCCAGTACTTC. This translates into CASSLVVQETQYF.

V gene TRBV4-1 combines with J gene TRBJ1-4; D is ambiguous. V lost 1 base and J 8 bases, leaving 11 bases between the germline ends. The CDR3 consists of 14 residues. CDR1 MGHRA and CDR2 YSYEKL come from the germline V gene. Here the CDR3 DNA reads TGCGCCAGCAGCCAAGTTAGGAAGAACGAAAAACTGTTTTTT. Its protein product is CASSQVRKNEKLFF.

The rearrangement joins TRBV28 to TRBJ2-5; a possible D gene is TRBD2 (5 bases). Germline assignment: CDR1 MDHEN and CDR2 SYDVKM. Trimming took 10 bases from V and 4 from J, leaving 22 bases between them. The CDR3 totals 15 residues. The CDR3 sequence is CATAGPVSSGETQYF. CDR3 coding DNA: TGTGCCACAGCAGGTCCCGTATCAAGCGGAGAGACCCAGTACTTC.

A single count supports this clone. The chain employs TRBV11-3 and TRBJ2-2; D tentatively fits TRBD1 or TRBD2 (5 bases each). V lost 1 base and J 1 base, leaving 7 bases between the germline ends. Germline-derived CDR1 and CDR2 are SGHNT and YENEEA. This CDR3 spans 15 amino acids. Here the CDR3 DNA reads TGTGCCAGCAGCTTAGTGAGGGGGAACACCGGGGAGCTGTTTTTT. Its protein product is CASSLVRGNTGELFF. The complete variable domain, with remaining parts taken from reference TRBV11-3 and TRBJ2-2, reads EAGVVQSPRYKIIEKKQPVAFWCNPISGHNTLYWYLQNLGQGPELLIRYENEEAVDDSQLPKDRFSAERLKGVDSTLKIQPAELGDSAVYLCASSLVRGNTGELFFGEGSRLTVL.

The V gene is TRBV5-4, the J gene TRBJ2-1; D gene uncertain. The germline gives CDR1 SGHNT, CDR2 YYREEE (reference sequence). This CDR3 comprises 16 residues. The germline V and J ends were trimmed by 0 bases and 1 base, with 11 bases remaining between them. The CDR3 DNA reads as TGTGCCAGCAGCTTGGCGCTAGTTCCATCCTACAATGAGCAGTTCTTC. Amino acid sequence: CASSLALVPSYNEQFF.

This clone was recorded only once. The chain is built from TRBV6-1 and TRBJ2-3, with TRBD1 matching over 12 bases. Trimming removed 3 bases from V and 2 bases from J; junction bases left unmatched: 3. Per germline, CDR1 MNHNS and CDR2 SASEGT. The CDR3 is 16 residues long. In DNA, the CDR3 is TGTGCCAGCAGTGAGGGGACAGGGGGCTACACAGATACGCAGTATTTT. Amino acids: CASSEGTGGYTDTQYF.

The chain links TRBV2 to TRBJ2-3; D not resolved. There are 15 residues in the CDR3. Trimming cost V 0 bases and J 5 bases, with 12 bases left between them. CDR1 and CDR2 (germline): SNHLY, FYNNEI. CDR3 amino acids: CASSEALRGLDTQYF. DNA for the CDR3: TGTGCCAGCAGTGAAGCGCTTCGAGGCCTAGATACGCAGTATTTT.

This clone appeared once. This chain uses TRBV10-3 with TRBJ2-2; TRBD1 or TRBD2 may be the D gene (7 bases each). The CDR3 extends over 15 amino acids. Trimming pared 6 bases from V and 6 bases from J, leaving 17 bases between. Germline CDR1 reads ENHRY; CDR2 reads SYGVKD. The CDR3: CAIRATGRVSGELFF. DNA of the CDR3: TGTGCCATCAGGGCGACAGGGAGGGTCTCCGGGGAGCTGTTTTTT.

The gene calls are TRBV29-1 and TRBJ1-2; TRBD1 aligns across 7 bases. The germline CDR1 and CDR2 sequences are SQVTM and ANQGSEA. The CDR3 length is 16 residues. Trimming at V came to 3 bases and at J to 1 base, leaving 11 bases not matched to a gene. This CDR3 is CSVDSKWTGINYGYTF. The DNA for the CDR3 is TGCAGCGTTGACTCTAAGTGGACAGGTATTAACTATGGCTACACCTTC.

In this sample, this clone turned up a few times. The chain carries TRBV11-3 and TRBJ1-1, with 8 bases that match TRBD1. The CDR3 totals 14 residues. The V segment lost 5 bases and the J segment 5 bases; nucleotides outside the gene matches: 7. Germline loops: CDR1 SGHNT, CDR2 YENEEA. CDR3 protein: CASSPRTGKTEAFF. CDR3 DNA: TGTGCCAGCAGCCCCCGGACAGGGAAAACTGAAGCTTTCTTT.